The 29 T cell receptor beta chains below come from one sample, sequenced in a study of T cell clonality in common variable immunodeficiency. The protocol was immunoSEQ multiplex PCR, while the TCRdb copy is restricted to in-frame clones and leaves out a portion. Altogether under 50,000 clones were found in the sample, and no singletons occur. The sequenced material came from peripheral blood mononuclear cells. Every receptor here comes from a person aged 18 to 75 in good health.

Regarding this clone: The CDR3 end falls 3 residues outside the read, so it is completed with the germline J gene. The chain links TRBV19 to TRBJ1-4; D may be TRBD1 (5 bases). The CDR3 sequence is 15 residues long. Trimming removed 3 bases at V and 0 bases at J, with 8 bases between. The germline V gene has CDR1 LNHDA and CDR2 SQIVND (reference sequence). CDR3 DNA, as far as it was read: TGTGCCAGTAGTATTGGGGGGACAACTAATGAAAAA. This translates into CASSIGGTTNEK. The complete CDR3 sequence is CASSIGGTTNEKLFF.

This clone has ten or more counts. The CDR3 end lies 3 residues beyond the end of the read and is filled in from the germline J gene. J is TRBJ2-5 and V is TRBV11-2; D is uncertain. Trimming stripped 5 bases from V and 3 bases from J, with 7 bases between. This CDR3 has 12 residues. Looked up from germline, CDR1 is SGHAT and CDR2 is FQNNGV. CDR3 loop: CASSPQKETQYF. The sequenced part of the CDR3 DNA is TGTGCCAGCAGCCCTCAGAAAGAGACC.

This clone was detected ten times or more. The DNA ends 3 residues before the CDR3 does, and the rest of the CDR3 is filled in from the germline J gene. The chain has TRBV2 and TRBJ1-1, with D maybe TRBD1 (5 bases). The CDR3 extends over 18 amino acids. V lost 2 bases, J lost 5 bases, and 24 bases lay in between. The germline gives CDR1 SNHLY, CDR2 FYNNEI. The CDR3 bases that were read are TGTGCCAGCAGTGAATTTGGGAGGGGTCGTGGTCGAATGACTGAA. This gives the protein CASSEFGRGRGRMTE. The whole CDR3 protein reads CASSEFGRGRGRMTEAFF.

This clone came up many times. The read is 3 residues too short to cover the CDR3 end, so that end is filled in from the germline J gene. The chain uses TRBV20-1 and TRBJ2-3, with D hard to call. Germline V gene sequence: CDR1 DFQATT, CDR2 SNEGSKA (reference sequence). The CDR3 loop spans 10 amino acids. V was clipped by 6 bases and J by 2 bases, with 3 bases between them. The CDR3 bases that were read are TGCAGTGCCATCACAGATACG. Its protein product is CSAITDT. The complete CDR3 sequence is CSAITDTQYF.

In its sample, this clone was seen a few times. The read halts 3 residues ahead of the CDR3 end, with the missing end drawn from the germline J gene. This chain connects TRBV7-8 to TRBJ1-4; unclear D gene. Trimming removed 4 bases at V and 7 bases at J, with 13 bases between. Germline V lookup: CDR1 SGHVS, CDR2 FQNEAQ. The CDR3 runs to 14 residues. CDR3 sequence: CASSSEGWSEKLFF. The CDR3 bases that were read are TGTGCCAGCAGCTCCGAGGGTTGGAGTGAAAAA.

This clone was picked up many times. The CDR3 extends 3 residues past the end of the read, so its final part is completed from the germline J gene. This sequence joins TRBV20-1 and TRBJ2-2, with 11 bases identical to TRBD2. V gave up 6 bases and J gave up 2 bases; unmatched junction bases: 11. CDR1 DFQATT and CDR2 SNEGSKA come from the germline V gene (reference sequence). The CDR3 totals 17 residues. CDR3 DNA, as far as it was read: TGCAGTGCCGACCGAATTCTAGCGGGGGGTAACACCGGGGAG. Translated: CSADRILAGGNTGE. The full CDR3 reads CSADRILAGGNTGELFF.

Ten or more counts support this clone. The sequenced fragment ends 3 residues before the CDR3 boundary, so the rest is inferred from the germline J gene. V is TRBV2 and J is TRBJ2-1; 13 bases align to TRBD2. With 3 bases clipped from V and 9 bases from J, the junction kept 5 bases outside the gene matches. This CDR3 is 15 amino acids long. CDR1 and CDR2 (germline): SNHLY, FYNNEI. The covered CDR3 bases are TGTGCCAGCAGTGAGGGACTAGCGGGGATTGGTGAG. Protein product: CASSEGLAGIGE. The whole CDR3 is CASSEGLAGIGEQFF. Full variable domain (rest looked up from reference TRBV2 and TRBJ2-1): EPEVTQTPSHQVTQMGQEVILRCVPISNHLYFYWYRQILGQKVEFLVSFYNNEISEKSEIFDDQFSVERPDGSNFTLKIRSTKLEDSAMYFCASSEGLAGIGEQFFGPGTRLTVL.

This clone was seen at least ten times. CDR3 DNA, as far as it was read: TGTGCCAGCAGCTTGGACAGAGGGTCACCC. The encoded protein is CASSLDRGSP. The CDR3, in full, reads CASSLDRGSPLHF. The rearrangement links TRBV11-3 to TRBJ1-6; TRBD1 might be the D (6 bases). The read ends 3 residues early relative to the CDR3; the germline J gene fills the gap. Trimming shortened V by 3 bases and J by 10 bases, and 10 bases separated the two germline ends. Germline V CDR1 and CDR2: SGHNT, YENEEA. The CDR3 covers 13 residues.

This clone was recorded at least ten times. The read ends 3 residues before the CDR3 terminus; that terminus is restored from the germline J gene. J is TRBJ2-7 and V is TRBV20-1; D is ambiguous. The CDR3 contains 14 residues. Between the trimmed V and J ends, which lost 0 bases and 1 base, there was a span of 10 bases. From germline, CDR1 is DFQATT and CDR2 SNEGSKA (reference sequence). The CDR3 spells CSARDLGRSYEQYF. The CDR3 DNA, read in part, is TGCAGTGCTAGAGATCTAGGCCGTTCCTACGAG.

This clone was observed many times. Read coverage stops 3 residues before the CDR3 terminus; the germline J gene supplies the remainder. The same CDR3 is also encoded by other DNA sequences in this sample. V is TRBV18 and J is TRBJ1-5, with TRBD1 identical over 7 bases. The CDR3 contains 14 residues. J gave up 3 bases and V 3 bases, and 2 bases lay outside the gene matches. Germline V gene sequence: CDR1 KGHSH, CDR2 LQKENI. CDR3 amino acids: CASSPGTDNQPQHF. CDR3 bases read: TGTGCCAGCTCACCCGGGACAGACAATCAGCCC.

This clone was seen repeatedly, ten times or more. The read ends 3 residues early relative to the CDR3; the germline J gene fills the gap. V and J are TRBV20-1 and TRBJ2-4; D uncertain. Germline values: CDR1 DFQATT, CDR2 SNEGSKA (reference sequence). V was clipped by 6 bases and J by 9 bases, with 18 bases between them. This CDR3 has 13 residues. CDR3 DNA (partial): TGCAGTGCAGAGCTGGCGGTTTCCCCCATT. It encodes CSAELAVSPI. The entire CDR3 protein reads CSAELAVSPIQYF.

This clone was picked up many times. Partial CDR3 DNA: TGTGCCAGTAGTAATGTCGCGGGGGCGGGAGAGACC. Residues: CASSNVAGAGET. The whole CDR3 sequence is CASSNVAGAGETQYF. The chain has TRBV19 and TRBJ2-5; maybe TRBD2 (7 bases). The read is 3 residues too short to cover the CDR3 end, so that end is filled in from the germline J gene. Deletions cut 4 bases from V and 4 bases from J, with 16 bases between. From germline, CDR1 is LNHDA and CDR2 SQIVND (reference sequence). The CDR3 spans 15 residues.

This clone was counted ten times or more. The CDR3 sequence is CASSLDNYGYTF. Partial CDR3 DNA: TGTGCCAGCAGCTTGGACAATTATGGC. The chain employs TRBV5-4 and TRBJ1-2; D unclear. The read stops 3 residues short of the end of the CDR3; the missing end is completed from the germline J gene. Deletions cut 0 bases from V and 5 bases from J, with 5 bases between. CDR3 length: 12 residues. Germline V gene sequence: CDR1 SGHNT, CDR2 YYREEE (reference sequence).

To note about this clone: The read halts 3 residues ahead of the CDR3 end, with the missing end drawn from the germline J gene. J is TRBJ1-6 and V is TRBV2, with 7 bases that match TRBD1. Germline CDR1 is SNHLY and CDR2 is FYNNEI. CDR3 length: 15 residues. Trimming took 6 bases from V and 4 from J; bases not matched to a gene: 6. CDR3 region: CASRWQGQYNSPLHF. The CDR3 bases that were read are TGTGCCAGCAGGTGGCAGGGACAGTATAATTCACCC.

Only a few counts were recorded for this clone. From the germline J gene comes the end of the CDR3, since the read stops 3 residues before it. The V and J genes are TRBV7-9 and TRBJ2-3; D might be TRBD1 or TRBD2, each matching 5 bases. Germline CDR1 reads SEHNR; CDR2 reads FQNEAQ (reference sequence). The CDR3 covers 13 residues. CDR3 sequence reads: CASSLTVGETQYF. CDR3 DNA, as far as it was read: TGTGCCAGCAGCTTGACAGTGGGAGAGACG.

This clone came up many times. The DNA read from the CDR3 is TGTGCCAGCAGTGAAGCGGGACAGGGGTCCTACGAG. Translation: CASSEAGQGSYE. The CDR3 in its entirety is CASSEAGQGSYEQYF. The genes are TRBV2 and TRBJ2-7, with 10 bases fitting TRBD1. Sequencing ends 3 residues short of the CDR3 end; the germline J gene provides the rest. Unmatched junction bases numbered 0, after V lost 0 bases and J lost 1 base. CDR1 and CDR2 (germline): SNHLY, FYNNEI. This CDR3 is 15 amino acids long.

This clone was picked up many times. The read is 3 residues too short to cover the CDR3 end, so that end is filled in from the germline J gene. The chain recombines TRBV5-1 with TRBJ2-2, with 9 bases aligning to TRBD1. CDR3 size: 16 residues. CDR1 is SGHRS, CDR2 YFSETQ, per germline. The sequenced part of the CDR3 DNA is TGCGCCAGCAGCCATGGGACAGGGACAACTAATGAAAAG. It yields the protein CASSHGTGTTNEK. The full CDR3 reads CASSHGTGTTNEKLFF.

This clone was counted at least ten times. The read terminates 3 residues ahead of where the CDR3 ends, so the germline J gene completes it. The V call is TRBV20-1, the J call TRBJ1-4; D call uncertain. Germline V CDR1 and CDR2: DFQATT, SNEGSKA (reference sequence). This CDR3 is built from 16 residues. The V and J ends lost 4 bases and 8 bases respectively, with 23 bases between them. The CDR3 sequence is CSATPLTEGFLEKLFF. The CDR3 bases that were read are TGCAGTGCTACCCCTCTAACTGAGGGCTTTTTGGAAAAA.

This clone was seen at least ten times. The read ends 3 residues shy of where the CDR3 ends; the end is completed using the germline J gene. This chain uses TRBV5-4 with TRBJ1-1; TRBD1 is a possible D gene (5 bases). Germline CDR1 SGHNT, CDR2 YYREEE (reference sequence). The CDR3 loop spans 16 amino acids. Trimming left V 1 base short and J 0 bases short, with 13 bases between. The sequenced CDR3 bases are TGTGCCAGCAGCTTGAAGGCAGGGCAAATGAACACTGAA. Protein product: CASSLKAGQMNTE. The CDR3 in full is CASSLKAGQMNTEAFF.

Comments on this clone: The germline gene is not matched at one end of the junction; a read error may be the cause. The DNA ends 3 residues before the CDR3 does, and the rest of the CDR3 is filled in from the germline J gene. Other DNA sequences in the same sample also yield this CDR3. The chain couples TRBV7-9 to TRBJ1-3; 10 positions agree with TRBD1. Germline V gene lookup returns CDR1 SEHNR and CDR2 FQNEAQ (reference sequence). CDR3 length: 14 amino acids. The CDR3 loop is CASSSGQGGNTIYF. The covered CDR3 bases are TGTGCCAGCAGCTCCGGACAGGGGGGAAACACA.

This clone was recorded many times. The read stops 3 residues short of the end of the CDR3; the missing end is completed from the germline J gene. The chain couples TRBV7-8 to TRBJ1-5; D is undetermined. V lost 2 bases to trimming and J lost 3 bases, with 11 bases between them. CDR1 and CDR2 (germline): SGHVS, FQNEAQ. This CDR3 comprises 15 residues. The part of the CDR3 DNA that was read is TGTGCCAGCAGCTTACCCTCAAGGCCCAATCAGCCC. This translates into CASSLPSRPNQP. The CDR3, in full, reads CASSLPSRPNQPQHF.

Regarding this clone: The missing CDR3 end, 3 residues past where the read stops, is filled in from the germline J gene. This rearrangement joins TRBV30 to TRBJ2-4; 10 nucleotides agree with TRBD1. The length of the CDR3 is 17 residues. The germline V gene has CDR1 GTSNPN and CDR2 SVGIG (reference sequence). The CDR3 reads CAWSTLFGTGVGYGQYF. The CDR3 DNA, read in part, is TGTGCCTGGAGTACCCTCTTCGGGACAGGGGTTGGTTATGGT.

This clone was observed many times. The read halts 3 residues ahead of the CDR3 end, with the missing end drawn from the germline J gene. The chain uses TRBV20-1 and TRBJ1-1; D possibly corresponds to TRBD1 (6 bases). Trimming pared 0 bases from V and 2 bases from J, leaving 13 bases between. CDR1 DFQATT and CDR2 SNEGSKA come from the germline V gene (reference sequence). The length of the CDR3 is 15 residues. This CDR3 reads CSARDSGTTNTEAFF. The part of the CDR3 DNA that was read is TGCAGTGCTAGAGATTCCGGGACAACAAACACTGAA.

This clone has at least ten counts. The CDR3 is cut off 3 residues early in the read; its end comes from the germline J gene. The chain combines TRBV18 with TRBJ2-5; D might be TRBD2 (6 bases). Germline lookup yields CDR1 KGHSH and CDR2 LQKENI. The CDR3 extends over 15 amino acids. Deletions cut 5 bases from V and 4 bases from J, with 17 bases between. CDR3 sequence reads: CASSSGDFGRETQYF. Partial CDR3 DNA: TGTGCCAGCTCATCCGGGGACTTCGGAAGAGAGACC.

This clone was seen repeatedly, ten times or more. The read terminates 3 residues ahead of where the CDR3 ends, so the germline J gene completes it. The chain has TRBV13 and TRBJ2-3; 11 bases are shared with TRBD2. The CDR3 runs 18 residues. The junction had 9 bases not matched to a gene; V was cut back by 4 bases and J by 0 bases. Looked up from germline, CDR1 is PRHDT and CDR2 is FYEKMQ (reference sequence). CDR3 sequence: CASSYGTSGLSSTDTQYF. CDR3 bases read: TGTGCCAGCAGCTACGGGACTAGCGGCCTTTCTAGCACAGATACG.

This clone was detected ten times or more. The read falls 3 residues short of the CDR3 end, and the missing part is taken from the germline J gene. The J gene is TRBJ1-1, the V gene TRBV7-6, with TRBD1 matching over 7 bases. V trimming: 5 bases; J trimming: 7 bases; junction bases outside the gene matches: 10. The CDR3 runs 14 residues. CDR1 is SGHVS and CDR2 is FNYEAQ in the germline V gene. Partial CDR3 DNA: TGTGCCAGCAGCCTATCTGGGACAGCCCTTGAA. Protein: CASSLSGTALE. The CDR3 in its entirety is CASSLSGTALEAFF.

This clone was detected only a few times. CDR3 DNA, as far as it was read: TGTGCCAGCAGCTTTAGTACAGGGGGCGTAACCTTTAATGAAAAA. This codes for CASSFSTGGVTFNEK. The CDR3 reads in full as CASSFSTGGVTFNEKLFF. The V and J genes are TRBV7-8 and TRBJ1-4; 9 bases are shared with TRBD1. Read data end 3 residues before the CDR3 end; the end is taken from the germline J gene. The CDR3 is 18 residues long. Germline values: CDR1 SGHVS, CDR2 FQNEAQ. With 3 bases clipped from V and 4 bases from J, the junction kept 12 bases outside the gene matches.

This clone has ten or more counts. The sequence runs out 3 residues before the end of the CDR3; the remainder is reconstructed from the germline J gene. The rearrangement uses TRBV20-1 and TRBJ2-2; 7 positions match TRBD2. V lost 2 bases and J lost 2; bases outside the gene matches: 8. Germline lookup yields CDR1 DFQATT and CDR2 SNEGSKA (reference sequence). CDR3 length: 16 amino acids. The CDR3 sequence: CSARKVPSGNTGELFF. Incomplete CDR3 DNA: TGCAGTGCTAGAAAGGTTCCTAGCGGAAACACCGGGGAG.

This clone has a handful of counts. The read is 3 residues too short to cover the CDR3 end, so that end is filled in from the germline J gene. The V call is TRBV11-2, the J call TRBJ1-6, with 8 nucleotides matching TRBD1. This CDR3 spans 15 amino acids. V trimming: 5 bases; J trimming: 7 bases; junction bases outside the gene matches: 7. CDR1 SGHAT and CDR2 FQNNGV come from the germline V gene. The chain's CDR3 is CASSAEDRENSPLHF. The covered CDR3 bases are TGTGCCAGCAGCGCCGAGGACAGGGAAAATTCACCC. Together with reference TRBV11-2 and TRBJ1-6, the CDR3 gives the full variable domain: EAGVAQSPRYKIIEKRQSVAFWCNPISGHATLYWYQQILGQGPKLLIQFQNNGVVDDSQLPKDRFSAERLKGVDSTLKIQPAKLEDSAVYLCASSAEDRENSPLHFGNGTRLTVT.